What follows are 12 T cell receptor beta chains derived from one specimen sequenced in a study of patients and donors after allogeneic stem cell transplantation. In TCRdb, the RT-PCR reads were re-called with MiXCR into one record per CDR3 protein. The sample consists of 70,000 to 100,000 distinct CDR3 sequences, roughly 5.1% of them appearing once. Specimen: blood, either unsorted or a sorted T cell fraction (not recorded which). Receptors originate from a human donor who was either an allogeneic HSCT recipient or a stem cell or donor lymphocyte infusion donor (not recorded which). It is not recorded whose cells these are; they may come from a transplant donor.

Only a few counts were recorded for this clonotype. This chain joins TRBV27 and TRBJ1-4, with a tentative D call TRBD1 (5 bases). Germline values: CDR1 MNHEY, CDR2 SMNVEV (reference sequence). The CDR3 runs 16 residues. V was clipped by 6 bases and J by 5 bases, with 19 bases between them. As DNA, the CDR3 is TGTGCCAGCAGCCCGAGCCTGGGGGGGGGAAATGAAAAACTGTTTTTT. Residues: CASSPSLGGGNEKLFF. Filled out from reference TRBV27 and TRBJ1-4, the complete variable domain reads EAQVTQNPRYLITVTGKKLTVTCSQNMNHEYMSWYRQDPGLGLRQIYYSMNVEVTDKGDVPEGYKVSRKEKRNFPLILESPSPNQTSLYFCASSPSLGGGNEKLFFGSGTQLSVL.

The V and J genes are TRBV28 and TRBJ2-1; TRBD1 is a possible D gene (6 bases). The germline V gene has CDR1 MDHEN and CDR2 SYDVKM. The CDR3 is made up of 16 amino acids. The germline V and J ends were trimmed by 8 bases and 0 bases, with 17 bases remaining between them. CDR3 residues: CASLPGTTSSYNEQFF. In DNA form, the CDR3 reads TGTGCCAGCCTACCGGGGACAACGAGCTCCTACAATGAGCAGTTCTTC. Filled out from reference TRBV28 and TRBJ2-1, the complete variable domain reads DVKVTQSSRYLVKRTGEKVFLECVQDMDHENMFWYRQDPGLGLRLIYFSYDVKMKEKGDIPEGYSVSREKKERFSLILESASTNQTSMYLCASLPGTTSSYNEQFFGPGTRLTVL.

This clonotype showed up many times. This sequence joins TRBV10-2 and TRBJ1-6; D may be TRBD1 (5 bases). Trimming stripped 2 bases from V and 5 bases from J, with 7 bases between. CDR1 is WSHSY and CDR2 is SAAADI in the germline V gene. CDR3 length: 14 residues. Here the CDR3 reads CASSEAGNNSPLHF. Written as DNA, the CDR3 is TGCGCCAGCAGTGAGGCAGGGAATAATTCACCCCTCCACTTT.

This clonotype was counted ten times or more. This chain joins TRBV18 and TRBJ2-1; no firm D call. Trimming took 0 bases from V and 8 from J, leaving 8 bases between them. Germline assignment: CDR1 KGHSH and CDR2 LQKENI. There are 13 residues in the CDR3. CDR3 region: CASSPPSIHEQFF. The CDR3 coding sequence is TGTGCCAGCTCACCACCGTCTATCCATGAGCAGTTCTTC.

A few counts support this clonotype. The chain uses TRBV3-1 and TRBJ2-5, with TRBD2 matching 8 bases. The CDR3 is 15 residues long. From germline, CDR1 is LGHDT and CDR2 YNNKEL (reference sequence). V lost 6 bases and J lost 4; bases outside the gene matches: 10. Here the CDR3 DNA reads TGTGCCAGCAGTCTCGGACTAGCCCTGGGAGAGACCCAGTACTTC. As protein: CASSLGLALGETQYF.

Ten or more counts support this clonotype. V usage is TRBV28 and J usage is TRBJ1-1; TRBD1 agrees at 9 bases. Trimming at V came to 5 bases and at J to 4 bases, leaving 11 bases not matched to a gene. The germline V gene has CDR1 MDHEN and CDR2 SYDVKM. CDR3 size: 16 residues. Here the CDR3 DNA reads TGTGCCAGCAGTCCGCCCCCGGGACAGGGAGTCACTGAAGCTTTCTTT. Protein product: CASSPPPGQGVTEAFF.

This clonotype has at least ten counts. The chain combines TRBV5-1 with TRBJ2-7; the match to TRBD1 covers 7 bases. With V trimmed by 4 bases and J by 5 bases, 9 bases remained unmatched. CDR3 length equals 14 residues. The germline CDR1 and CDR2 sequences are SGHRS and YFSETQ. CDR3 DNA: TGCGCCAGCAGCCGAGGACAGGAGATCGACGAGCAGTACTTC. Amino acids: CASSRGQEIDEQYF.

This clonotype was recorded at least ten times. The rearrangement links TRBV5-5 to TRBJ2-2, with D unresolved. V was shortened by 0 bases and J by 4 bases, with 13 bases between the two germline ends. The germline gives CDR1 SGHKS, CDR2 YYEKEE (reference sequence). This CDR3 has 16 amino acids. CDR3: CASSLDAQQLTGELFF. The DNA for the CDR3 is TGTGCCAGCAGCTTGGATGCGCAACAACTCACCGGGGAGCTGTTTTTT.

The table lists this clonotype with many counts. The rearrangement links TRBV28 to TRBJ2-1; tentatively, D is TRBD2 (6 bases). CDR3 size: 14 residues. Germline-derived CDR1 and CDR2 are MDHEN and SYDVKM. V was trimmed by 6 bases and J by 7 bases, leaving 16 bases between them. The CDR3 coding sequence is TGTGCCAGCAGGGGGGGAGGAAGAGCTAATGAGCAGTTCTTC. Translated: CASRGGGRANEQFF.

This clonotype was counted at least ten times. The chain combines TRBV20-1 with TRBJ1-5; D is undetermined. Trimming left V 6 bases short and J 8 bases short, with 11 bases between. Germline CDR1 DFQATT, CDR2 SNEGSKA (reference sequence). This CDR3 has 11 amino acids. CDR3 residues: CSAPWGEPQHF. DNA for the CDR3: TGCAGTGCCCCCTGGGGAGAGCCCCAGCATTTT.

The DNA of the CDR3 is TGTGCCAGCAGCTCGGGATTAGGGGCCTACTATGGCTACACCTTC. Translated: CASSSGLGAYYGYTF. The chain uses TRBV5-4 and TRBJ1-2, with a possible D match to TRBD1 (5 bases). V was clipped by 3 bases and J by 3 bases, with 15 bases between them. Germline CDR1 SGHNT, CDR2 YYREEE (reference sequence). There are 15 residues in the CDR3.

This clonotype has only a few counts. The chain employs TRBV5-1 and TRBJ2-1, with D perhaps matching TRBD2 (6 bases). The CDR3 extends over 14 amino acids. Trimming cost V 6 bases and J 4 bases, with 14 bases left between them. Germline lookup yields CDR1 SGHRS and CDR2 YFSETQ. This CDR3 is CASTLQGGYNEQFF. The DNA of the CDR3 is TGCGCCAGCACCCTCCAGGGAGGATACAATGAGCAGTTCTTC.